This TCR beta chain comes out of a study of T cells in Graves' hyperthyroidism and ophthalmopathy. What was amplified from RNA transcripts were TCR beta CDR3 regions. The TCR CDR3 first-round RT-PCR relied on the HTBI primer set. In TCRdb, the multiplex PCR reads were re-called with MiXCR into one record per CDR3 protein. The data contain 550,000 to 600,000 distinct CDR3 sequences, over 12% of them seen just once; the ten biggest clones take up 6.5% to 9%. Diagnoses were made from clinical symptoms, serum measures (thyroxine and TRAb), thyroid ultrasound and orbital computed tomography. Of note for this clonotype: The antigen is unknown.

The CDR3 covers 15 residues. Germline assignment: CDR1 SGHDT and CDR2 YYEEEE. V trimming: 4 bases; J trimming: 6 bases; junction bases outside the gene matches: 8. The study, taken as a whole, reports: Among clonotypes expanded in thyroid above 0.001, most were also found in blood.

The chain couples TRBV5-6 to TRBJ2-4, with 9 bases matching TRBD2. The sequence came from a woman aged 18-29 years with Graves' ophthalmopathy. The sample taken for sequencing was blood. CDR3 in amino acids: CASSPMSGRINIQYF. The CDR3 bases are TGTGCCAGCAGCCCTATGAGCGGGAGGATAAACATTCAGTACTTC.